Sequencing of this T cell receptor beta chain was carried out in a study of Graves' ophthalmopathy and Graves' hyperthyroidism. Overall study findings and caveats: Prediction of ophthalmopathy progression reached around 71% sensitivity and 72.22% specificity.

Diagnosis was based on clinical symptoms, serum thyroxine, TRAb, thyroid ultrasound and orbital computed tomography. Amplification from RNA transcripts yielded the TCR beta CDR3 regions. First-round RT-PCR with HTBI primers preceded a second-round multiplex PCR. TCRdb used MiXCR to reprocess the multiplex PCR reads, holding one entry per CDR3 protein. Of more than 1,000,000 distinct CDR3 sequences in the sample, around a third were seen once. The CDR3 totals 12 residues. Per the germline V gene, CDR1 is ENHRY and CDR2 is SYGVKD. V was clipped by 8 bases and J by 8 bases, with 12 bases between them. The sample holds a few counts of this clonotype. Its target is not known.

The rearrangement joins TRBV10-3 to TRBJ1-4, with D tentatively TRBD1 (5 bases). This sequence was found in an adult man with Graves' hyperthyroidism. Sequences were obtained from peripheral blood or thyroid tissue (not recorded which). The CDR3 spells CAISDSWEKLFF. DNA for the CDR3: TGTGCCATCTCCGACAGTTGGGAAAAACTGTTTTTT.